The 29 T cell receptor beta chains given below trace back to one sample, sequenced in a study of beta chain features in type 1 diabetes. Study-wide results and limits: In every one of the four CD4+ subsets, TCRB CDR3s were moderately but significantly shorter in Type 1 diabetes patients.

These receptors have no identified antigens. Sequenced material consisted of expressed TCRB transcripts (all of the isolated RNA was reverse transcribed). Profiling relied on immunoSEQ multiplex PCR, and the TCRdb table lists in-frame clones only, not all of them. The table lists about 740,000 clones, around an eighth of them singletons. Sample: naive CD4+ T cells from blood. These receptors were collected from a man in his late teens or twenties with type 1 diabetes.

The J gene is TRBJ1-5, the V gene TRBV29-1; D is perhaps TRBD1 (5 bases). The CDR3 runs to 14 residues. In germline, CDR1 is SQVTM, CDR2 ANQGSEA. Trimming shortened V by 4 bases and J by 3 bases, and 13 bases separated the two germline ends. The CDR3 is CSVAEGHINQPQHF. The CDR3, as DNA: TGCAGCGTTGCAGAAGGACACATCAATCAGCCCCAGCATTTT.

The rearrangement joins TRBV6-5 to TRBJ2-7; TRBD1 matches at 7 bases. The CDR3 covers 14 residues. Germline V gives CDR1 MNHEY, CDR2 SVGAGI. Unmatched junction bases numbered 9, after V lost 5 bases and J lost 5 bases. The DNA for the CDR3 is TGTGCCAGCAGTGACCCGACAGGGAAGGACGAGCAGTACTTC. Translating it yields CASSDPTGKDEQYF.

This clone was counted a few times. The chain joins TRBV5-6 to TRBJ1-3; no firm D call. This CDR3 comprises 13 residues. Trimming cost V 0 bases and J 5 bases, with 6 bases left between them. The germline V gene encodes CDR1 SGHDT and CDR2 YYEEEE. CDR3 residues: CASSLDTRNTIYF. The CDR3 DNA sequence: TGTGCCAGCAGCTTGGACACCCGAAACACCATATATTTT.

The J gene is TRBJ1-4, the V gene TRBV11-2; D not certain. CDR1 is SGHAT, CDR2 FQNNGV, per germline. V lost 3 bases, J lost 15 bases, and 11 bases lay in between. The CDR3 is 11 amino acids. The CDR3 loop reads CASSFARTVFF. The CDR3 DNA reads TGTGCCAGCAGCTTCGCACGGACGGTGTTTTTT. Based on the CDR3 plus reference TRBV11-2 and TRBJ1-4, the full variable domain is EAGVAQSPRYKIIEKRQSVAFWCNPISGHATLYWYQQILGQGPKLLIQFQNNGVVDDSQLPKDRFSAERLKGVDSTLKIQPAKLEDSAVYLCASSFARTVFFGSGTQLSVL.

The rearrangement joins TRBV7-9 to TRBJ1-4; D call uncertain. Germline values: CDR1 SEHNR, CDR2 FQNEAQ (reference sequence). The CDR3 length is 15 residues. Trimming shortened V by 4 bases and J by 0 bases, and 9 bases separated the two germline ends. The CDR3 loop reads CASSSDETTNEKLFF. Written as DNA, the CDR3 is TGTGCCAGCAGCTCGGACGAAACAACTAATGAAAAACTGTTTTTT.

The V gene is TRBV18, the J gene TRBJ2-2; D is unresolved. Looked up from germline, CDR1 is KGHSH and CDR2 is LQKENI. Trimming pared 2 bases from V and 4 bases from J, leaving 8 bases between. This CDR3 is built from 14 residues. The CDR3 is CASSPSDGTGELFF. CDR3 coding DNA: TGTGCCAGCTCACCATCGGACGGCACCGGGGAGCTGTTTTTT.

This clone has a handful of counts. The chain uses TRBV14 and TRBJ2-1; 8 nucleotides align to TRBD2. The germline CDR1 and CDR2 sequences are SGHDN and FVKESK. The trim removed 4 bases at V and 8 bases at J, leaving 10 bases unmatched. The CDR3 runs 15 residues. CDR3 loop: CASSRGGQVWDEQFF. The CDR3 nucleotides read TGTGCCAGCAGCCGCGGGGGGCAGGTCTGGGATGAGCAGTTCTTC.

This clone has more than one count but fewer than ten. This sequence joins TRBV5-1 and TRBJ2-1, with D perhaps TRBD2 (6 bases). The CDR3 length is 14 residues. Per the germline V gene, CDR1 is SGHRS and CDR2 is YFSETQ. The V and J ends lost 4 bases and 4 bases respectively, with 12 bases between them. As DNA, the CDR3 is TGCGCCAGCAGCCCGGGACTCTCATACAATGAGCAGTTCTTC. Translating gives CASSPGLSYNEQFF.

The chain links TRBV2 to TRBJ1-5; D call uncertain. CDR3 length: 14 residues. V was cut by 5 bases and J by 0 bases, with 8 bases left in between. CDR1 is SNHLY and CDR2 is FYNNEI in the germline V gene. CDR3 coding DNA: TGTGCCAGCAGTTCCGAATATAGCAATCAGCCCCAGCATTTT. Translating gives CASSSEYSNQPQHF.

This clone was counted between two and nine times. This rearrangement joins TRBV7-3 to TRBJ1-1, with a tentative D call TRBD1 (5 bases). Between the trimmed V and J ends, which lost 4 bases and 5 bases, there was a span of 14 bases. Germline V gene sequence: CDR1 SGHTA, CDR2 FQGTGA. This CDR3 region has 14 residues. CDR3 region: CASSSSGAGTEAFF. DNA of the CDR3: TGTGCCAGCAGCTCTAGTGGGGCAGGGACTGAAGCTTTCTTT.

This CDR3 reads CASSQDGAETQYF. The CDR3 DNA sequence: TGTGCCAGCAGCCAAGATGGTGCGGAGACCCAGTACTTC. The chain recombines TRBV4-2 with TRBJ2-5; D gene ambiguous. The ends were cut back, 0 bases at V and 5 bases at J, with 7 bases in the middle. Germline V gene sequence: CDR1 LGHNA, CDR2 YNFKEQ. This CDR3 is built from 13 residues.

This clone turned up a few times. This chain connects TRBV6-1 to TRBJ1-1; D is ambiguous. The V and J ends lost 7 bases and 6 bases respectively, with 12 bases between them. Germline V gives CDR1 MNHNS, CDR2 SASEGT. The CDR3 length is 12 residues. DNA of the CDR3: TGTGCCAGCAAAGGTTCTGTATCTGAAGCTTTCTTT. Its translation is CASKGSVSEAFF.

The chain links TRBV29-1 to TRBJ1-2, with D possibly matching TRBD1 (5 bases). Trimming removed 5 bases at V and 4 bases at J, with 11 bases between. There are 12 residues in the CDR3. Looked up from germline, CDR1 is SQVTM and CDR2 is ANQGSEA. The CDR3 DNA reads TGCAGCGTTCCAGGGCCGGGCTATGGCTACACCTTC. Translation gives CSVPGPGYGYTF.

The table lists this clone with a few counts. Other DNA sequences in the sample encode the same CDR3. This chain links TRBV7-9 with TRBJ1-1; 7 bases line up with TRBD1. The CDR3 is 12 residues long. Germline V gives CDR1 SEHNR, CDR2 FQNEAQ (reference sequence). Germline trimming cut 4 bases from V and 4 bases from J; bases unmatched to any gene: 0. CDR3 DNA: TGTGCCAGCAGCTCAGGGGGCACTGAAGCTTTCTTT. Its protein product is CASSSGGTEAFF.

This clone appeared a few times. This chain uses TRBV7-6 with TRBJ1-6; D is perhaps TRBD1 (6 bases). The V gene lost 1 base and the J gene lost 13 bases, with 14 bases spanning the gap. Germline CDR1 and CDR2: SGHVS and FNYEAQ. This CDR3 is built from 14 residues. CDR3 in DNA: TGTGCCAGCAGCTTAGTAGGACAGACGGCGCCCCTCCACTTT. Protein: CASSLVGQTAPLHF.

This clone was counted many times. V is TRBV5-4 and J is TRBJ2-1; D uncertain. V lost 1 base and J 9 bases, leaving 5 bases between the germline ends. Germline CDR1 reads SGHNT; CDR2 reads YYREEE (reference sequence). There are 11 residues in the CDR3. CDR3 nucleotides: TGTGCCAGCAGCTTGTTCGGTGAGCAGTTCTTC. Its protein product is CASSLFGEQFF.

This clone showed up just a few times. V and J are TRBV7-9 and TRBJ2-7, with D perhaps matching TRBD1 (6 bases). With 5 bases removed from V and 2 bases from J, the gap between germline ends came to 13 bases. CDR3 length: 14 amino acids. The V gene's germline CDR1 is SEHNR and CDR2 FQNEAQ (reference sequence). The CDR3 bases are TGTGCCAGCAGCATGGACAGCTCTCCCTACGAGCAGTACTTC. As protein: CASSMDSSPYEQYF.

The CDR3 DNA reads TGCAGCGTTGAATTGTTCAGTCGACCTTCGGATGAAAAACTGTTTTTT. Its protein is CSVELFSRPSDEKLFF. The gene calls are TRBV29-1 and TRBJ1-4; D gene unclear. The germline CDR1 and CDR2 sequences are SQVTM and ANQGSEA. The ends were cut back, 2 bases at V and 6 bases at J, with 19 bases in the middle. CDR3 length: 16 residues.

This clone was picked up a small number of times. This rearrangement joins TRBV2 to TRBJ1-2; D might be TRBD1 (5 bases). The CDR3 loop spans 12 amino acids. Trimming stripped 5 bases from V and 4 bases from J, with 8 bases between. Germline assignment: CDR1 SNHLY and CDR2 FYNNEI. Here the CDR3 reads CASSTDSYGYTF. The CDR3 DNA reads TGTGCCAGCAGTACAGACAGCTATGGCTACACCTTC.

The rearrangement joins TRBV5-4 to TRBJ2-1, with TRBD1 matching over 9 bases. V shed 4 bases, J shed 2 bases, and the junction held 4 bases outside the gene matches. Germline lookup yields CDR1 SGHNT and CDR2 YYREEE (reference sequence). This CDR3 is built from 15 residues. As DNA, the CDR3 is TGTGCCAGCAGCCCGGGACAGGGACCCTACAATGAGCAGTTCTTC. Amino acid sequence: CASSPGQGPYNEQFF.

This clone appeared a few times. The chain carries TRBV19 and TRBJ2-5, with D possibly being TRBD2 (6 bases). V was cut by 5 bases and J by 0 bases, with 16 bases left in between. This CDR3 region has 16 residues. In germline, CDR1 is LNHDA, CDR2 SQIVND (reference sequence). CDR3 amino acids: CASSPRRRGYQETQYF. CDR3 DNA: TGTGCCAGTAGTCCCAGGCGGCGGGGATACCAAGAGACCCAGTACTTC.

J is TRBJ2-6 and V is TRBV5-4, with D unresolved. The CDR3 is 15 amino acids. V was clipped by 4 bases and J by 0 bases, with 8 bases between them. Germline V gene sequence: CDR1 SGHNT, CDR2 YYREEE (reference sequence). The CDR3 spells CASSPDLSGANVLTF. Written as DNA, the CDR3 is TGTGCCAGCAGCCCGGACCTCTCTGGGGCCAACGTCCTGACTTTC.

This sequence joins TRBV10-1 and TRBJ1-2; unclear D gene. CDR1 and CDR2 (germline): WNHNN, SYGVQD (reference sequence). V gave up 4 bases and J gave up 2 bases, with 8 bases separating them. CDR3 length: 13 residues. CDR3 amino acids: CASSVGGNYGYTF. CDR3 bases: TGCGCCAGCAGTGTAGGTGGGAACTATGGCTACACCTTC.

This clone was seen a handful of times. The chain carries TRBV7-9 and TRBJ2-1; TRBD1 agrees at 7 bases. Looked up from germline, CDR1 is SEHNR and CDR2 is FQNEAQ (reference sequence). V shed 5 bases, J shed 4 bases, and the junction held 5 bases outside the gene matches. The CDR3 contains 14 residues. The CDR3 DNA reads TGTGCCAGCAGCCCGGGACAGAGTTACAATGAGCAGTTCTTC. Translated, it gives CASSPGQSYNEQFF.

This chain uses TRBV6-6 with TRBJ2-2, with unresolved D. Germline values: CDR1 MNHNY, CDR2 SVGAGI (reference sequence). The CDR3 extends over 13 amino acids. V lost 0 bases, J lost 5 bases, and 4 bases lay in between. The CDR3 DNA reads as TGTGCCAGCAGTTACTCTTGGACCGGGGAGCTGTTTTTT. Its translation is CASSYSWTGELFF.

The chain recombines TRBV30 with TRBJ1-1; D not resolved. CDR3 length: 13 amino acids. Deletions cut 3 bases from V and 8 bases from J, with 16 bases between. CDR1 is GTSNPN, CDR2 SVGIG, per germline (reference sequence). CDR3 in amino acids: CAWRIQRRVEAFF. DNA of the CDR3: TGTGCCTGGAGGATACAGCGTCGCGTCGAAGCTTTCTTT.

The rearrangement joins TRBV28 to TRBJ1-1; D is perhaps TRBD1 (6 bases). CDR3 size: 14 residues. V was shortened by 3 bases and J by 4 bases, with 12 bases between the two germline ends. CDR1 is MDHEN, CDR2 SYDVKM, per germline. The CDR3 protein is CASSLVAGVTEAFF. The CDR3, as DNA: TGTGCCAGCAGTTTGGTGGCAGGGGTCACTGAAGCTTTCTTT.

This clone has a count of ten or more. V usage is TRBV7-9 and J usage is TRBJ2-4; possible D gene TRBD2, 6 bases. V lost 5 bases, J lost 1 base, and 12 bases lay in between. This CDR3 has 15 amino acids. From germline, CDR1 is SEHNR and CDR2 FQNEAQ (reference sequence). Here the CDR3 DNA reads TGTGCCAGCAGCCCCCGGGGGAAGGCCAAAAACATTCAGTACTTC. Its translation is CASSPRGKAKNIQYF.

This clone has a handful of counts. This chain connects TRBV28 to TRBJ2-7; perhaps D is TRBD1 or TRBD2 (6 bases each). Trimming pared 1 base from V and 5 bases from J, leaving 15 bases between. This CDR3 has 15 amino acids. The germline CDR1 and CDR2 sequences are MDHEN and SYDVKM. The CDR3 reads CASSLFLGGLDEQYF. DNA of the CDR3: TGTGCCAGCAGTTTATTTCTGGGGGGCCTGGACGAGCAGTACTTC.